These 27 T cell receptor beta chains came from one sample sequenced in a study of molecular identifiers for immune sequencing clone quantification. TCRdb fed the PCR reads into MiXCR, producing one record per CDR3 protein. This table holds about 6,100 distinct CDR3 sequences, roughly 15% found once. Sequenced sample: naive CD8+ T cells from blood, with Jurkat cell RNA spiked in. Subset in this sample: FACS-sorted CD8+CD4-CCR7+CD45RA+ naive T cells. The receptors were sampled from a human donor in good health. Some libraries in this study had Jurkat cell RNA spiked in.

Concerning this clonotype itself: Since a much larger clone is just one base distant, this may be a read error. V usage is TRBV12-3 or TRBV12-4 and J usage is TRBJ2-1, with 8 bases fitting TRBD2. This CDR3 spans 14 amino acids. CDR3 in amino acids: CAGRRAGAINEQFF. CDR3 in DNA: TGTGCCGGCAGACGAGCGGGAGCGATTAATGAGCAGTTCTTC.

Within the sample, this clonotype is medium-sized. The chain employs TRBV7-9 and TRBJ2-2; 9 bases align to TRBD2. V lost 8 bases, J lost 11 bases, and 9 bases stayed unmatched. Germline V gene sequence: CDR1 SEHNR, CDR2 FQNEAQ (reference sequence). This CDR3 region has 13 residues. The CDR3 loop is CASDMREGFELFF. For the CDR3, the DNA is TGTGCCAGCGACATGCGGGAGGGTTTCGAGCTGTTTTTT.

Turning to this clonotype: This sequence may be a read error, since a much larger clone differs from it by one base. In this CDR3 the conserved last residue, phenylalanine or tryptophan, is missing, so a read error is likely. The V gene is TRBV30, the J gene TRBJ2-3, with 10 positions matching TRBD1. The germline V gene has CDR1 GTSNPN and CDR2 SVGIG (reference sequence). The CDR3 has 15 residues. With V trimmed by 6 bases and J by 3 bases, 9 bases remained unmatched. This CDR3 reads CACSPGQGWTDTQYS. Written as DNA, the CDR3 is TGTGCCTGCTCCCCGGGACAGGGGTGGACAGATACGCAGTATTCT.

This clonotype was counted a few times. One base away lies a much larger clone, so this may be a sequencing read error. V usage is TRBV7-6 and J usage is TRBJ2-2, with TRBD2 matching 13 bases. Germline assignment: CDR1 SGHVS and CDR2 FNYEAQ. The CDR3 contains 17 residues. V trimming: 1 base; J trimming: 5 bases; junction bases outside the gene matches: 4. The CDR3 coding sequence is TGTGCCAGCAGCTTAGGGACTAGCGGGAGTGTAACCGGGGAGCTGTTTTTT. Protein product: CASSLGTSGSVTGELFF.

By frequency in the sample, this clonotype is medium-sized. The rearrangement uses TRBV3-1 and TRBJ2-2; D is unclear. Germline CDR1 and CDR2: LGHDT and YNNKEL (reference sequence). V dropped 0 bases and J dropped 0 bases, with 11 bases sitting between them. The CDR3 covers 17 residues. CDR3 residues: CASSQEVPGTNTGELFF. CDR3 in DNA: TGTGCCAGCAGCCAAGAGGTCCCGGGCACGAACACCGGGGAGCTGTTTTTT.

By share of the sample, this clonotype is medium-sized. V gene TRBV29-1 combines with J gene TRBJ2-1, with 8 bases that match TRBD1. V lost 3 bases, J lost 3 bases, and 4 bases stayed unmatched. Germline V gene lookup returns CDR1 SQVTM and CDR2 ANQGSEA. This CDR3 is built from 14 residues. The CDR3 DNA reads TGCAGCGTTGAGTCGGACAGGGACTACAATGAGCAGTTCTTC. Its translation is CSVESDRDYNEQFF.

By frequency in the sample, this clonotype is medium-sized. The genes are TRBV7-9 and TRBJ1-2; TRBD1 aligns across 8 bases. CDR3 length: 16 residues. V was clipped by 1 base and J by 7 bases; unmatched bases: 11. Germline V gives CDR1 SEHNR, CDR2 FQNEAQ (reference sequence). The CDR3 here is CASSLGSPDRAGGYTF. CDR3 DNA sequence: TGTGCCAGCAGCTTAGGGTCACCGGACAGGGCTGGTGGCTACACCTTC.

By proportion, this clonotype is medium-sized (0.01 to 0.1%). The V gene is TRBV6-5, the J gene TRBJ2-7; D may be TRBD1 or TRBD2 (6 bases each). This CDR3 is 13 amino acids long. The germline CDR1 and CDR2 sequences are MNHEY and SVGAGI. V dropped 8 bases and J dropped 3 bases, with 14 bases sitting between them. Written as DNA, the CDR3 is TGTGCCAGCTTGGGGGGCGAGCTCTACGAGCAGTACTTC. It encodes CASLGGELYEQYF.

Remarks on this clonotype: This may be a read error, as it is one base from a much larger clone. This chain joins TRBV12-3 or TRBV12-4 and TRBJ1-2, with D tentatively TRBD1 (6 bases). This CDR3 spans 16 amino acids. CDR3 in DNA: TGTGCCGGCAGTCCCCAGGGGAGCTGGACGGCAGATGGCTACACCTTC. Protein product: CAGSPQGSWTADGYTF.

In regard to this clonotype: A much larger clone lies a single base off, so this may be a read error. This chain uses TRBV28 with TRBJ1-5; D gene uncertain. In germline, CDR1 is MDHEN, CDR2 SYDVKM. The CDR3 sequence is 11 residues long. CDR3 DNA sequence: TGTGCCAGCAGTCCCAATCAGCCCCAGCGTTTT. Translating gives CASSPNQPQRF.

This clonotype ranks as medium-sized. The V call is TRBV20-1, the J call TRBJ2-3, with no clear D. Germline V gene data show CDR1 as DFQATT and CDR2 as SNEGSKA (reference sequence). The CDR3 is 14 amino acids. Deletions cut 3 bases from V and 0 bases from J, with 10 bases between. Here the CDR3 reads CSARKNPSTDTQYF. The CDR3 region has the DNA TGCAGTGCTAGGAAAAACCCTAGCACAGATACGCAGTATTTT.

This clonotype is labeled as medium-sized (0.01 to 0.1%). V gene TRBV4-3 combines with J gene TRBJ1-1; D ambiguous. The CDR3 consists of 14 residues. The V gene lost 0 bases and the J gene lost 7 bases, with 12 bases spanning the gap. Germline CDR1 and CDR2: LGHNA and YSLEER. CDR3 sequence reads: CASSQEYRDDEAFF. The CDR3 DNA follows: TGCGCCAGCAGCCAAGAGTATCGAGACGATGAAGCTTTCTTT.

This clonotype ranks as medium-sized. This chain uses TRBV13 with TRBJ2-4, with D perhaps TRBD2 (7 bases). CDR1 and CDR2 from the germline V gene are PRHDT and FYEKMQ (reference sequence). V dropped 1 base and J dropped 5 bases, with 12 bases sitting between them. The CDR3 is 15 residues long. CDR3 bases: TGTGCCAGCAGCTTAGAGGCGGGGGCCGAAAACATTCAGTACTTC. Translation: CASSLEAGAENIQYF.

Many counts were recorded for this clonotype. The chain carries TRBV27 and TRBJ2-7; D not resolved. From germline, CDR1 is MNHEY and CDR2 SMNVEV (reference sequence). The CDR3 is 16 amino acids. Trimming took 0 bases from V and 0 from J, leaving 12 bases between them. The CDR3 coding sequence is TGTGCCAGCAGTTTATCGTTGCGGACGGACTCCTACGAGCAGTACTTC. Amino acid sequence: CASSLSLRTDSYEQYF.

At least ten counts were recorded for this clonotype. The V call is TRBV27, the J call TRBJ2-7; D is uncertain. The germline V gene has CDR1 MNHEY and CDR2 SMNVEV (reference sequence). This CDR3 comprises 13 residues. Between the trimmed V and J ends, which lost 6 bases and 1 base, there was a span of 10 bases. The CDR3 DNA follows: TGTGCCAGCAGCTTACAGTATTCCTACGAGCAGTACTTC. Amino acid sequence: CASSLQYSYEQYF.

By proportion, this clonotype is medium-sized (0.01 to 0.1%). J is TRBJ2-3 and V is TRBV20-1, with TRBD2 identical over 12 bases. The germline CDR1 and CDR2 sequences are DFQATT and SNEGSKA (reference sequence). The CDR3 extends over 13 amino acids. The V gene end was trimmed by 3 bases and the J gene end by 9 bases; junction bases not matched to a gene: 4. The CDR3 is CSARTSGGPTQYF. The CDR3, as DNA: TGCAGTGCTAGGACTAGCGGGGGCCCCACGCAGTATTTT.

By sample share, this clonotype is medium-sized. The gene calls are TRBV5-6 and TRBJ2-6; 7 nucleotides agree with TRBD2. Unmatched junction bases numbered 7, after V lost 4 bases and J lost 0 bases. The V gene's germline CDR1 is SGHDT and CDR2 YYEEEE. The CDR3 covers 17 residues. The CDR3 DNA reads as TGTGCCAGCAGCCTCGATCCTAGCGGCTCTGGGGCCAACGTCCTGACTTTC. It codes for CASSLDPSGSGANVLTF.

Judged by abundance, this clonotype is medium-sized (0.01 to 0.1%). J is TRBJ2-1 and V is TRBV7-6; D is uncertain. The CDR3 extends over 13 amino acids. CDR1 SGHVS and CDR2 FNYEAQ come from the germline V gene. V was pared by 4 bases and J by 8 bases, with 12 bases between. CDR3 DNA: TGTGCCAGCAGCTGGGGAAGAGGCGATGAGCAGTTCTTC. Translated: CASSWGRGDEQFF.

Judged by abundance, this clonotype is medium-sized. The chain has TRBV6-1 and TRBJ1-4; 8 bases line up with TRBD1. The CDR3 totals 15 residues. Trimming cost V 11 bases and J 4 bases; bases outside gene matches: 12. Per the germline V gene, CDR1 is MNHNS and CDR2 is SASEGT. The CDR3 DNA reads as TGTGCCTTAGAGAGATCAGACAGGGGTAATGAAAAACTGTTTTTT. Translation: CALERSDRGNEKLFF.

By proportion, this clonotype is medium-sized. CDR3 bases: TGTGCCATCTCGGTTAGCGGCGGCTACGAGCAGTACTTC. As protein: CAISVSGGYEQYF. V is TRBV25-1 and J is TRBJ2-7; tentative D call: TRBD2 (6 bases). The CDR3 has 13 residues. V gave up 10 bases and J gave up 3 bases, with 16 bases separating them. Looked up from germline, CDR1 is MGHDK and CDR2 is SYGVNS.

This clonotype is deemed medium-sized. V usage is TRBV19 and J usage is TRBJ2-2, with a possible D match to TRBD1 (5 bases). CDR3 length: 14 residues. Looked up from germline, CDR1 is LNHDA and CDR2 is SQIVND (reference sequence). Trimming shortened V by 3 bases and J by 4 bases, and 9 bases separated the two germline ends. The CDR3 is CASSISQATGELFF. The CDR3 DNA reads as TGTGCCAGTAGTATTTCACAGGCCACCGGGGAGCTGTTTTTT.

In its sample, this clonotype ranks as medium-sized. The V and J genes are TRBV6-2 or TRBV6-3 and TRBJ1-1; 9 nucleotides agree with TRBD1. This CDR3 comprises 15 residues. Trimming cost V 2 bases and J 3 bases; bases outside gene matches: 4. Germline CDR1 reads MNHEY; CDR2 reads SVGEGT. CDR3 sequence: CASSYQGQGDTEAFF. The CDR3 DNA reads as TGTGCCAGCAGTTACCAGGGACAGGGTGACACTGAAGCTTTCTTT.

In its sample, this clonotype is medium-sized (0.01 to 0.1%). The gene calls are TRBV7-2 and TRBJ2-3; D not resolved. Germline CDR1 SGHTA, CDR2 FQGNSA. Deletions cut 1 base from V and 0 bases from J, with 8 bases between. The CDR3 contains 15 residues. The chain's CDR3 is CASSLVDSSTDTQYF. As DNA, the CDR3 is TGTGCCAGCAGCTTAGTAGACTCTAGCACAGATACGCAGTATTTT.

This clonotype ranks as medium-sized (0.01 to 0.1%). V is TRBV12-3 or TRBV12-4 and J is TRBJ2-1; D is uncertain. Trimming took 1 base from V and 3 from J, leaving 10 bases between them. The CDR3 runs 15 residues. The CDR3 nucleotides are TGTGCCAGCAGTTTAGAAGGGAAGCGCTACAATGAGCAGTTCTTC. Residues: CASSLEGKRYNEQFF.

This clonotype is categorized as medium-sized. The chain's CDR3 is CASSQMGRTEAFF. CDR3 nucleotide sequence: TGCGCCAGCAGTCAAATGGGGCGCACTGAAGCTTTCTTT. The chain links TRBV4-1 to TRBJ1-1; TRBD1 is a possible D gene (5 bases). V was trimmed by 6 bases and J by 4 bases, leaving 12 bases between them. The germline V gene has CDR1 MGHRA and CDR2 YSYEKL. CDR3 length: 13 residues.

This clonotype is deemed medium-sized. The V and J genes are TRBV5-1 and TRBJ2-1; 14 nucleotides match TRBD2. Trimming at V came to 3 bases and at J to 7 bases, leaving 21 bases not matched to a gene. The CDR3 has 21 amino acids. CDR1 and CDR2 (germline): SGHRS, YFSETQ. CDR3 nucleotides: TGCGCCAGCAGCTCCAGCTCTTTAGGGACTAGCGGGGGTAGAACGATTAATGAGCAGTTCTTC. Its translation is CASSSSSLGTSGGRTINEQFF.

This clonotype is judged medium-sized. Its ends do not fully match the called genes, so a read error is possible. J is TRBJ1-4 and V is TRBV4-1; D remains unclear. Germline CDR1 and CDR2: MGHRA and YSYEKL. The CDR3 extends over 16 amino acids. CDR3 coding DNA: TGCGCCAGCAGCCGGTCAGTGGGGAGAACGAATGAAAAACTATTTTTT. Translation gives CASSRSVGRTNEKLFF.